This is a list of T cell receptor beta chains from one sample in a study of cytomegalovirus exposure and HLA in healthy donors. Produced via immunoSEQ multiplex PCR; TCRdb's table is partial and in-frame only. The sample comprises 65,000 to 90,000 clones, approximately 95% of which are singletons, and approximately 3.4% rests with the top ten. Source material: PBMCs. Receptor source: a young man in good health and CMV-seronegative. Each CDR3 is given with its conserved first and last residue. The D gene is left open where the match is weak. Clone size is shown for a subset of rows, as once, few, many or a class of expanded clone.

abundance: few
j_gene: TRBJ1-5
d_gene: .
v_gene: TRBV6-1
CDR3nt: TGTGCCAGCAGTGAACGGAGCAATCAGCCCCAGCATTTT
CDR3aa: CASSERSNQPQHF

abundance: .
j_gene: TRBJ1-1
d_gene: .
v_gene: TRBV2
CDR3nt: TGTGCCACCACAGGGCGAGGCACTGAAGCTTTCTTT
CDR3aa: CATTGRGTEAFF

abundance: .
j_gene: TRBJ1-2
d_gene: TRBD1
v_gene: TRBV29-1
CDR3nt: TGCAGCGTCGACCCGACAGGGGGTATTCATGGCTACACCTTC
CDR3aa: CSVDPTGGIHGYTF

abundance: .
j_gene: TRBJ1-2
d_gene: .
v_gene: TRBV30
CDR3nt: TGTGCCTGGACCCCGGTAGTGAGGCGGTATGGCTACACCTTC
CDR3aa: CAWTPVVRRYGYTF

abundance: .
j_gene: TRBJ2-1
d_gene: TRBD2
v_gene: TRBV6-5
CDR3nt: TGTGCCAGCAGTTACCGCGGGGGGGCCCCCTACAATGAGCAGTTCTTC
CDR3aa: CASSYRGGAPYNEQFF

abundance: .
j_gene: TRBJ2-6
d_gene: .
v_gene: TRBV27
CDR3nt: TGTGCCAGCATGCTTTCCGGGATCTCTGGGGCCAACGTCCTGACTTTC
CDR3aa: CASMLSGISGANVLTF

abundance: .
j_gene: TRBJ2-1
d_gene: .
v_gene: TRBV6-4
CDR3nt: TGTGCCAGCAGTGACTCAGGGGGCGCGGGGGGCAATGAGCAGTTCTTC
CDR3aa: CASSDSGGAGGNEQFF

abundance: .
j_gene: TRBJ1-2
d_gene: TRBD1
v_gene: TRBV5-1
CDR3nt: TGCGCCAGCAGGGCAGGGGGCGACTATGGCTACACCTTC
CDR3aa: CASRAGGDYGYTF

abundance: .
j_gene: TRBJ2-7
d_gene: TRBD1
v_gene: TRBV29-1
CDR3nt: TGCAGCGTTGGGGACAGCTACGAGCAGTACTTC
CDR3aa: CSVGDSYEQYF

abundance: .
j_gene: TRBJ1-5
d_gene: TRBD1
v_gene: TRBV19
CDR3nt: TGTGCCAGTTGGGGGACAGGTGAAGGAGGGCCCCAGCATTTT
CDR3aa: CASWGTGEGGPQHF

abundance: once
j_gene: TRBJ2-7
d_gene: .
v_gene: TRBV11-2
CDR3nt: TGTGCCAGCAGCCGCGGACAGAACTACGAGCAGTACTTC
CDR3aa: CASSRGQNYEQYF

abundance: .
j_gene: TRBJ1-5
d_gene: .
v_gene: TRBV30
CDR3nt: TGTGCCTGGAGCCCCGGCAGGTATCAGCCCCAGCATTTT
CDR3aa: CAWSPGRYQPQHF

abundance: .
j_gene: TRBJ1-1
d_gene: .
v_gene: TRBV4-2
CDR3nt: TGTGCCAGCAGCCAAGATCGGGGGGCGCCCACTGAAGCTTTCTTT
CDR3aa: CASSQDRGAPTEAFF

abundance: .
j_gene: TRBJ1-2
d_gene: .
v_gene: TRBV19
CDR3nt: TGTGCCAGTAGCCGCTGGACCGATTGGCTTAGGCTACCACCGGGGGGCTACACCTTC
CDR3aa: CASSRWTDWLRLPPGGYTF

abundance: once
j_gene: TRBJ1-1
d_gene: .
v_gene: TRBV5-1
CDR3nt: TGCGCCAGCAGCTTGGGCGGGAAGGACACTGAAGCTTTCTTT
CDR3aa: CASSLGGKDTEAFF

abundance: .
j_gene: TRBJ1-5
d_gene: .
v_gene: TRBV27
CDR3nt: TGTGCCAGCAGTTTATCGTTATATCAGCCCCAGCATTTT
CDR3aa: CASSLSLYQPQHF

abundance: .
j_gene: TRBJ2-1
d_gene: .
v_gene: TRBV7-2
CDR3nt: TGTGCCAGCAGCTTAGCCTGGGGACTCTACAATGAGCAGTTCTTC
CDR3aa: CASSLAWGLYNEQFF

abundance: .
j_gene: TRBJ2-3
d_gene: TRBD2
v_gene: TRBV9
CDR3nt: TGTGCCAGCAGCGTAACCAGCGGGGCCCTTCCTAGCACAGATACGCAGTATTTT
CDR3aa: CASSVTSGALPSTDTQYF

abundance: .
j_gene: TRBJ2-2
d_gene: .
v_gene: TRBV2
CDR3nt: TGTGCCAGCAGGATCCAGGGCGACAACACCGGGGAGCTGTTTTTT
CDR3aa: CASRIQGDNTGELFF

abundance: .
j_gene: TRBJ2-7
d_gene: TRBD1
v_gene: TRBV13
CDR3nt: TGTGCCAGCAGCAGACAGGGGTCAAGCTACGAGCAGTACTTC
CDR3aa: CASSRQGSSYEQYF

abundance: .
j_gene: TRBJ1-2
d_gene: .
v_gene: TRBV28
CDR3nt: TGTGCCAGCAGTTTATTAGGGGGACCCCATGGCTACACCTTC
CDR3aa: CASSLLGGPHGYTF

abundance: few
j_gene: TRBJ2-3
d_gene: .
v_gene: TRBV7-7
CDR3nt: TGTGCCAGCAGCCTAGGTGCCGGAGTCGACCCAACAGATACGCAGTATTTT
CDR3aa: CASSLGAGVDPTDTQYF